This TCR beta chain was sequenced in a study of PD-L1 blockade in urothelial cancer. Study-level findings and limits: Patients with durable benefit had greater blood expansion of tumor-associated TCR clones 3 weeks into treatment. Pretreatment clonality of the blood TCR repertoire below the median was predictive of superior survival.

There are 15 residues in the CDR3. The V and J ends lost 0 bases and 5 bases, in that order; junction bases with no gene match: 3. Germline values: CDR1 SGDLS, CDR2 YYNGEE. Documented time point: peripheral blood 6 weeks after treatment start. A word on this clone: Its antigen is unknown.

Method: immunoSEQ multiplex PCR; TCRdb's copy keeps in-frame clones and lacks some. Among about 25,000 clones listed, approximately 77% were seen once. The chain couples TRBV9 to TRBJ2-2, with TRBD2 matching 8 bases. This TCR was sampled from a man aged 70-80 years with urothelial cancer. The source was PBMCs, collected around atezolizumab (anti-PD-L1) treatment. CDR3 DNA sequence: TGTGCCAGCAGCGTAGCGGGAGGGGGTACCGGGGAGCTGTTTTTT. This codes for CASSVAGGGTGELFF.